This TCR beta chain was recorded in a study of T-cell memory formation after mild COVID-19. This clonotype was seen many times. Its antigen is unknown. Study-wide results and limits: Contracting CD4+ clones sat mainly in CM and EM; CD8+ in EMRA. Among clones peaking at day 37 in the second wave, SARS-CoV-2 specificity remained unconfirmed.

Trimming cost V 6 bases and J 4 bases; bases outside gene matches: 10. The length of the CDR3 is 15 residues. Germline loops: CDR1 KGHSH, CDR2 LQKENI. TCR alpha and TCR beta cDNA libraries with sample barcodes and UMIs came from 5'RACE using constant-segment primers. TCRdb reprocessed the 5' RACE reads with MiXCR, giving one entry per CDR3 protein. There are 7,000 or so distinct CDR3 sequences in the sample; about 33% occur only once, and around 52% lies in the top ten. The V call is TRBV18, the J call TRBJ2-7; 9 bases map to TRBD1. This TCR was recovered from an adult woman who had mild COVID-19 (a few samples of this study predate the infection). Cell type and time point are not known. Input material: PBMCs or a T cell subset sorted from them (not recorded which). CDR3 in amino acids: CASSFTGTGFYEQYF. CDR3 nucleotides: TGTGCCAGCTCGTTTACCGGGACAGGGTTTTACGAGCAGTACTTC.